These 3 T cell receptor beta chains originate from one sample sequenced in a study of cytomegalovirus exposure and HLA in healthy donors (dated by TCRdb to the late 2010s). The library was built by means of the immunoSEQ multiplex PCR assay. TCRdb limited this immuneACCESS table to in-frame rearrangements with V and J called. A share of clones is missing; checked studies link under half to unresolved V genes, and the rest is unexplained. The sample table contains over 110,000 clones; only one count was recorded for about 86% of them. In total, the top ten clones hold just under 3% of the sample. Sequencing was carried out using PBMCs. Every receptor here comes from a man younger than 35 in good health and CMV-seronegative.

This chain uses TRBV28 with TRBJ2-7; perhaps TRBD2 as D (5 bases). Germline CDR1 reads MDHEN; CDR2 reads SYDVKM. The CDR3 loop spans 15 amino acids. The ends were cut back, 4 bases at V and 7 bases at J, with 20 bases in the middle. The CDR3 DNA reads as TGTGCCAGCAGTTCGCTGGCGGGCGGCCTTGGGGAGCAGTACTTC. It specifies CASSSLAGGLGEQYF. The whole variable domain, remainder taken from reference TRBV28 and TRBJ2-7, is DVKVTQSSRYLVKRTGEKVFLECVQDMDHENMFWYRQDPGLGLRLIYFSYDVKMKEKGDIPEGYSVSREKKERFSLILESASTNQTSMYLCASSSLAGGLGEQYFGPGTRLTVT.

This chain joins TRBV18 and TRBJ1-1; a weak D match, TRBD1 (6 bases). In germline, CDR1 is KGHSH, CDR2 LQKENI. V lost 1 base and J 5 bases, leaving 17 bases between the germline ends. The CDR3 is 16 amino acids. The CDR3 DNA is TGTGCCAGCTCACCACTAACAGGGAACTGGGAAACTGAAGCTTTCTTT. It is translated as CASSPLTGNWETEAFF.

The rearrangement links TRBV5-4 to TRBJ2-7; 7 bases are shared with TRBD1. Germline V CDR1 and CDR2: SGHNT, YYREEE (reference sequence). The CDR3 covers 14 residues. The trim removed 4 bases at V and 5 bases at J, leaving 9 bases unmatched. This CDR3 reads CASSTGQAPNEQYF. Written as DNA, the CDR3 is TGTGCCAGCAGCACCGGACAGGCGCCGAACGAGCAGTACTTC.